A selection of T cell receptor beta chains follows, all from one sample in a study of blood T cell repertoires in COVID-19. Sequencing used immunoSEQ multiplex PCR; TCRdb keeps in-frame clones, though not all of them. The sample has 200,000 to 300,000 clones, 86% seen once. What was sequenced was peripheral blood. These receptors were obtained from an older man with acute or convalescent COVID-19. CDR3s include the opening cysteine and the closing phenylalanine or tryptophan. The D gene is left open where the match is weak. Only part of the rows carry a size: once, few, many, or a class if the clone is expanded.

d_call cdr3_length j_call v_call clone_size cdr3_nt cdr3_aa
TRBD1 15 TRBJ1-4 TRBV7-9 - TGTGCCAGCAGCCAGGGACAGCCGGGTAATGAAAAACTGTTTTTT CASSQGQPGNEKLFF
- 14 TRBJ1-6 TRBV11-2 few TGTGCCAGCAGCTTAACCGGGTCTAATTCACCCCTCCACTTT CASSLTGSNSPLHF
TRBD1 15 TRBJ2-1 TRBV5-4 - TGTGCCAGCAGCTTGGCAACTGGGACAGACAATGAGCAGTTCTTC CASSLATGTDNEQFF
TRBD1 14 TRBJ1-5 TRBV25-1 - TGTGCCAGCAGTGAAACAGGGGCAAATCAGCCCCAGCATTTT CASSETGANQPQHF
- 16 TRBJ2-5 TRBV6-2/TRBV6-3 - TGTGCCAGCAGTTTACTACTTGTCGGTCTATCAGAGACCCAGTACTTC CASSLLLVGLSETQYF
TRBD2 13 TRBJ2-1 TRBV29-1 - TGCAGCGTTGAGGGGACTACGGGAAATGAGCAGTTCTTC CSVEGTTGNEQFF
- 13 TRBJ1-5 TRBV28 - TGTGCCAGCAGCCTACTGAGCAATCAGCCCCAGCATTTT CASSLLSNQPQHF
TRBD2 14 TRBJ2-1 TRBV6-2/TRBV6-3 - TGTGCCAGCAGTTACAAGCGGGGGGATTCGGCGCAGTTCTTC CASSYKRGDSAQFF
- 15 TRBJ2-7 TRBV4-1 - TGCGCCAGCAGCCCTGGAGCGGCCACCGCCGACGAGCAGTACTTC CASSPGAATADEQYF
TRBD1 15 TRBJ1-2 TRBV18 - TGTGCCAGCTCACCGCCTGACAGGGGCCCATATGGCTACACCTTC CASSPPDRGPYGYTF
- 14 TRBJ1-3 TRBV28 - TGTGCCAGCAGTTTGAGACATACTGGAAACACCATATATTTT CASSLRHTGNTIYF
- 13 TRBJ1-2 TRBV27 - TGTGCCAGCAGTTTATGGGGGGGCTATGGCTACACCTTC CASSLWGGYGYTF
- 16 TRBJ1-2 TRBV11-1 - TGTGCCAGCAGCCCTTCGACAGGACTTCTCGACTATGGCTACACCTTC CASSPSTGLLDYGYTF
- 14 TRBJ1-6 TRBV27 many TGTGCCAGCAGTTTAAACGGTCTTAATTCACCCCTCCACTTT CASSLNGLNSPLHF
TRBD2 17 TRBJ2-5 TRBV5-1 - TGCGCCAGCAGCGCGAGCACTAGCGGACGGTACCAAGAGACCCAGTACTTC CASSASTSGRYQETQYF
- 12 TRBJ1-1 TRBV10-2 - TGCGCCAGCAGCCCAGTGAACACTGAAGCTTTCTTT CASSPVNTEAFF
- 13 TRBJ2-5 TRBV2 - TGTGCCAGCAGTGGGAGGGGGCCAGAGACCCAGTACTTC CASSGRGPETQYF